Below are 17 T cell receptor beta chains sequenced from a single sample in a study of identical twins. One entry per CDR3 protein results from TCRdb running MiXCR on the 5' RACE reads. The table lists roughly 200,000 distinct CDR3 sequences, 7.5% of them singletons. The sample was also reused in another study, on yellow fever vaccine responses in identical twins.

The source material was memory (CD45RO+) T cells sorted from blood. These TCRs come from a woman between 18 and 29 years old in good health.

This clonotype came up many times. V and J are TRBV10-3 and TRBJ2-3; no reliable D call. V shed 3 bases and J shed 1 base, with 11 bases lying between them. Germline CDR1 and CDR2: ENHRY and SYGVKD. The CDR3 length is 15 residues. The CDR3 DNA is TGTGCCATCAGTGAAACCATCGGGCGCACAGATACGCAGTATTTT. This translates into CAISETIGRTDTQYF.

In its sample, this clonotype was seen a few times. This chain's CDR3 is CASFRRNYGYTF. DNA of the CDR3: TGTGCCAGTTTCAGGCGGAACTATGGCTACACCTTC. The chain employs TRBV19 and TRBJ1-2; unclear D gene. Trimming stripped 8 bases from V and 2 bases from J, with 9 bases between. The CDR3 consists of 12 residues. Looked up from germline, CDR1 is LNHDA and CDR2 is SQIVND (reference sequence).

This clonotype was seen repeatedly, ten times or more. The chain is built from TRBV28 and TRBJ1-3, with D possibly TRBD1 on 6 matching bases. CDR1 is MDHEN and CDR2 is SYDVKM in the germline V gene. The CDR3 totals 16 residues. With 5 bases removed from V and 2 bases from J, the gap between germline ends came to 16 bases. CDR3 sequence reads: CASSLPQGNPGNTIYF. The CDR3, as DNA: TGTGCCAGCAGTCTCCCACAGGGAAACCCTGGAAACACCATATATTTT.

The chain links TRBV4-3 to TRBJ1-1; TRBD1 is a possible D gene (6 bases). V was shortened by 0 bases and J by 5 bases, with 19 bases between the two germline ends. The CDR3 length is 17 residues. Germline V CDR1 and CDR2: LGHNA, YSLEER. CDR3 in DNA: TGCGCCAGCAGCCAAGATTTTATGACCGGGGGCGCGACTGAAGCTTTCTTT. It is translated as CASSQDFMTGGATEAFF.

This clonotype was counted at least ten times. J is TRBJ1-1 and V is TRBV10-2; TRBD1 matches at 7 bases. The CDR3 has 14 residues. Germline loops: CDR1 WSHSY, CDR2 SAAADI. V shed 6 bases, J shed 1 base, and the junction held 5 bases outside the gene matches. CDR3 nucleotides: TGCGCCAGCAGACCGGGACAGCAGAACACTGAAGCTTTCTTT. As protein: CASRPGQQNTEAFF.

This clonotype came up many times. The chain is built from TRBV20-1 and TRBJ2-1; TRBD2 matches at 7 bases. This CDR3 region has 15 residues. Unmatched junction bases numbered 12, after V lost 3 bases and J lost 7 bases. Germline CDR1 DFQATT, CDR2 SNEGSKA (reference sequence). CDR3 in amino acids: CSASNGGGSGNEQFF. In DNA form, the CDR3 reads TGCAGTGCTAGTAACGGGGGAGGGTCCGGGAATGAGCAGTTCTTC.

This clonotype was recorded many times. The chain links TRBV27 to TRBJ2-3; TRBD2 is a possible D gene (6 bases). Germline CDR1 and CDR2: MNHEY and SMNVEV (reference sequence). CDR3 size: 15 residues. Trimming took off 2 bases at V and 7 bases at J, with 16 bases between the two ends. This CDR3 is CASSLGPGGIYTQYF. For the CDR3, the DNA is TGTGCCAGCAGTTTAGGACCAGGAGGGATTTATACGCAGTATTTT.

The chain recombines TRBV28 with TRBJ2-7; TRBD1 or TRBD2 may be the D gene (5 bases each). Trimming removed 10 bases from V and 0 bases from J, with 25 bases in between. Germline V gene sequence: CDR1 MDHEN, CDR2 SYDVKM. CDR3 size: 17 residues. CDR3 sequence (DNA): TGTGCCATCAGCCCCGGGCCGTCCATGGGGGACTCCTACGAGCAGTACTTC. Protein product: CAISPGPSMGDSYEQYF.

This sequence joins TRBV6-1 and TRBJ2-5, with TRBD2 identical over 11 bases. With V trimmed by 4 bases and J by 5 bases, 6 bases remained unmatched. The CDR3 totals 15 residues. CDR1 is MNHNS, CDR2 SASEGT, per germline. The CDR3 region is CASSGSGRASETQYF. The CDR3 DNA reads TGTGCCAGCAGTGGTAGCGGGAGGGCCTCTGAGACCCAGTACTTC.

There are many counts of this clonotype. The chain is built from TRBV11-2 and TRBJ2-5; possible D gene TRBD2, 5 bases. CDR1 is SGHAT and CDR2 is FQNNGV in the germline V gene. CDR3 length: 15 residues. Trimming removed 0 bases at V and 4 bases at J, with 12 bases between. CDR3 region: CASSLDRGVGETQYF. The CDR3 coding sequence is TGTGCCAGCAGCTTAGATCGGGGTGTGGGAGAGACCCAGTACTTC.

The chain employs TRBV28 and TRBJ2-1; 9 nucleotides agree with TRBD1. Trimming at V came to 10 bases and at J to 2 bases, leaving 9 bases not matched to a gene. Germline assignment: CDR1 MDHEN and CDR2 SYDVKM. CDR3 length equals 15 residues. Here the CDR3 reads CAKRRGQGTYNEQFF. CDR3 sequence (DNA): TGTGCCAAGCGGAGGGGACAGGGTACCTACAATGAGCAGTTCTTC.

This clonotype was seen repeatedly, ten times or more. This chain uses TRBV4-3 with TRBJ2-7; D is undetermined. Between the trimmed V and J ends, which lost 1 base and 7 bases, there was a span of 14 bases. The germline gives CDR1 LGHNA, CDR2 YSLEER. CDR3 length: 14 residues. The CDR3 DNA reads TGCGCCAGCAGCCAAGGTCGGCGTAATATGGAGCAGTACTTC. Amino acids: CASSQGRRNMEQYF.

In its sample, this clonotype was seen a few times. The chain couples TRBV29-1 to TRBJ2-1; no firm D call. The germline CDR1 and CDR2 sequences are SQVTM and ANQGSEA. The CDR3 extends over 13 amino acids. V lost 4 bases and J lost 7, with 14 bases in between. This chain's CDR3 is CSVGGWAVNEQFF. CDR3 sequence (DNA): TGCAGCGTTGGAGGTTGGGCGGTAAATGAGCAGTTCTTC.

By share, this clonotype counts as medium-sized. This chain links TRBV4-2 with TRBJ1-5; maybe TRBD1 (6 bases). This CDR3 has 18 amino acids. V was trimmed by 0 bases and J by 5 bases, leaving 20 bases between them. CDR1 is LGHNA and CDR2 is YNFKEQ in the germline V gene. The chain's CDR3 is CASSQEGEVGGGYQPQHF. The DNA for the CDR3 is TGTGCCAGCAGCCAAGAGGGGGAGGTAGGGGGTGGATATCAGCCCCAGCATTTT.

This clonotype was counted only a few times. The rearrangement joins TRBV5-5 to TRBJ2-2; D unresolved. V was cut by 0 bases and J by 4 bases, with 10 bases left in between. Per the germline V gene, CDR1 is SGHKS and CDR2 is YYEKEE (reference sequence). This CDR3 comprises 15 residues. The CDR3 coding sequence is TGTGCCAGCAGCTTGGTTCAGGTGGGCACCGGGGAGCTGTTTTTT. Translation: CASSLVQVGTGELFF.

This clonotype was counted between two and nine times. The gene calls are TRBV2 and TRBJ2-7, with a weak D call TRBD2 (6 bases). Trimming pared 4 bases from V and 3 bases from J, leaving 13 bases between. Looked up from germline, CDR1 is SNHLY and CDR2 is FYNNEI. The CDR3 length is 14 residues. For the CDR3, the DNA is TGTGCCAGCAGTGTGGGGGGACCCGTCTACGAGCAGTACTTC. It encodes CASSVGGPVYEQYF. Using reference TRBV2 and TRBJ2-7 for the parts outside the CDR3, the full variable domain is EPEVTQTPSHQVTQMGQEVILRCVPISNHLYFYWYRQILGQKVEFLVSFYNNEISEKSEIFDDQFSVERPDGSNFTLKIRSTKLEDSAMYFCASSVGGPVYEQYFGPGTRLTVT.

This clonotype was recorded many times. The chain recombines TRBV20-1 with TRBJ1-6, with unresolved D. The CDR3 contains 14 residues. The V gene lost 0 bases and the J gene lost 6 bases, with 9 bases spanning the gap. Germline V gene lookup returns CDR1 DFQATT and CDR2 SNEGSKA (reference sequence). CDR3 residues: CSARETVLNSPLHF. CDR3 nucleotides: TGCAGTGCTAGAGAAACAGTTCTTAATTCACCCCTCCACTTT.